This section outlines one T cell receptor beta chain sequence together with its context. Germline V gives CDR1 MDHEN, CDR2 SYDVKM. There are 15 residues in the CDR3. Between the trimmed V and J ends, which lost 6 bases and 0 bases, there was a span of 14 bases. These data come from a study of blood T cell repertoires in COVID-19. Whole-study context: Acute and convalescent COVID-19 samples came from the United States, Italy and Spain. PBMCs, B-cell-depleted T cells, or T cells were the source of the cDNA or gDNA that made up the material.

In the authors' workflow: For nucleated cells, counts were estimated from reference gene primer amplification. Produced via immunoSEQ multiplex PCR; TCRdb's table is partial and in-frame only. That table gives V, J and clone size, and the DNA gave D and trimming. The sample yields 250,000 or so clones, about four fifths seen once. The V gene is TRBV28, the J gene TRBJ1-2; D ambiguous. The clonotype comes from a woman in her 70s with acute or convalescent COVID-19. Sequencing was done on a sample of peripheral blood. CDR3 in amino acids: CASRLAGPANYGYTF. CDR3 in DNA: TGTGCCAGCAGGTTAGCAGGTCCAGCTAACTATGGCTACACCTTC.